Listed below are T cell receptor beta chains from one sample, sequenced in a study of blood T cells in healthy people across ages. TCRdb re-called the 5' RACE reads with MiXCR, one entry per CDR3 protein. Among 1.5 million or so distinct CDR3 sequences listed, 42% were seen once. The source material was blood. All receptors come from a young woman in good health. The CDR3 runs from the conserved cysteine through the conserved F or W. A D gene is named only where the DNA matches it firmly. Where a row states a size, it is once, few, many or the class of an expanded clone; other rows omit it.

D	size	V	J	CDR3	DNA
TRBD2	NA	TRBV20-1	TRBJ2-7	CSALTSGGTYEQYF	TGCAGTGCTCTGACTAGCGGGGGAACCTACGAGCAGTACTTC
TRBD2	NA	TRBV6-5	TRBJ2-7	CASSYRTPKTGGFYEQYF	TGTGCCAGCAGTTATCGTACCCCGAAGACCGGGGGGTTCTACGAGCAGTACTTC
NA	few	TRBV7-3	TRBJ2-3	CASSLLPGGTDTQYF	TGTGCCAGCAGCTTACTCCCAGGGGGCACAGATACGCAGTATTTT
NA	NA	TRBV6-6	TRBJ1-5	CASSLRAGPGEPQHF	TGTGCCAGCAGTCTGCGTGCAGGGCCAGGGGAGCCCCAGCATTTT
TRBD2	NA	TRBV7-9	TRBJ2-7	CASSRRLAGSSYEQYF	TGTGCCAGCAGCCGCCGACTAGCGGGGAGCTCCTACGAGCAGTACTTC
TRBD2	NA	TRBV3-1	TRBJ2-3	CASSRLAGGGRDTQYF	TGTGCCAGCAGCCGACTAGCGGGAGGCGGGAGAGATACGCAGTATTTT
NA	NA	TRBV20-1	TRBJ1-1	CSAPRQNTEAFF	TGCAGTGCTCCCCGACAGAACACTGAAGCTTTCTTT
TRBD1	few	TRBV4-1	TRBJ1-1	CASSEKTGGRTEAFF	TGCGCCAGCAGCGAAAAAACAGGGGGCAGAACTGAAGCTTTCTTT
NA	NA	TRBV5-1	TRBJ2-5	CASSSESDEQYF	TGCGCCAGCAGCTCAGAGTCGGATGAGCAGTACTTC
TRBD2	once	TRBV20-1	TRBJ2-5	CSGTTGLAGFGEQYF	TGCAGCGGTACTACAGGACTAGCGGGCTTTGGTGAGCAGTACTTC
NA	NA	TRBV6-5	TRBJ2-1	CASSLGTEGSEQFF	TGTGCCAGCAGCCTCGGGACTGAGGGGAGTGAGCAGTTCTTC
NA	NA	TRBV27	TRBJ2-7	CASHSQGAGVYEQYF	TGTGCCAGTCACAGCCAGGGGGCGGGGGTCTACGAGCAGTACTTC
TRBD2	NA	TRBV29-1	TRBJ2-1	CSVQGLAGDGQFF	TGCAGCGTCCAAGGACTAGCGGGAGACGGGCAGTTCTTC
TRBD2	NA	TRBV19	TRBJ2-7	CASSPRGDYAYEQYF	TGTGCCAGTAGTCCTCGGGGGGACTACGCCTACGAGCAGTACTTC
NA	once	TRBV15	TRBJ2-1	CATSRGQANQETQFF	TGTGCCACCAGCAGAGGACAGGCCAACCAAGAGACCCAGTTCTTC
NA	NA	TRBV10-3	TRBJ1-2	CAISAPAVNQRGYTF	TGTGCCATCAGTGCCCCGGCTGTCAACCAAAGGGGCTACACCTTC